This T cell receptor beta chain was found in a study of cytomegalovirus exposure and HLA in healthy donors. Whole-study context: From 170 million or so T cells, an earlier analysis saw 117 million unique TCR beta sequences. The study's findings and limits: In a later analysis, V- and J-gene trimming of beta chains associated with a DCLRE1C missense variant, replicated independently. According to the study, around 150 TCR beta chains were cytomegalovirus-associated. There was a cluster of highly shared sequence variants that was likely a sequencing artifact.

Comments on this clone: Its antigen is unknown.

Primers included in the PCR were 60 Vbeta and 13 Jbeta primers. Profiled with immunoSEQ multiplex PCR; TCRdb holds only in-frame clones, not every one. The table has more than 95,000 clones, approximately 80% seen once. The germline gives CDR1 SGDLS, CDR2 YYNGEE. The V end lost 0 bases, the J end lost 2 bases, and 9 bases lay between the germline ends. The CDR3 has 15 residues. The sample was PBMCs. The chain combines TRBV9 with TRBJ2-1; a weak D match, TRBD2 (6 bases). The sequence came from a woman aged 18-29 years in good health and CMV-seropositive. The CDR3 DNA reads TGTGCCAGCAGCGTAGAAGGAGGGGCCTACAATGAGCAGTTCTTC. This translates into CASSVEGGAYNEQFF. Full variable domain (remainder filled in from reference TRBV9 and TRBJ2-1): DSGVTQTPKHLITATGQRVTLRCSPRSGDLSVYWYQQSLDQGLQFLIQYYNGEERAKGNILERFSAQQFPDLHSELNLSSLELGDSALYFCASSVEGGAYNEQFFGPGTRLTVL.